This TCR beta chain derives from a study of shared clonotypes between healthy human individuals. Study-wide background: A couple of female and three male donors aged 18 to 49 were enrolled.

V lost 5 bases and J 8 bases, leaving 18 bases between the germline ends. The CDR3 sequence is 14 residues long. The germline V gene has CDR1 SGHTA and CDR2 FQGNSA. The protocol was immunoSEQ multiplex PCR, while the TCRdb copy is restricted to in-frame clones and leaves out a portion. In the table there are around 2.1 million clones, 85% to 95% of which are singletons. CD8 cells classed as naive were CD45RO-negative and positively selected for CCR7, excluding terminally differentiated effector memory CD45RA+ cells. The sample comprised naive CD8+ T cells from PBMCs. The source is a man between 18 and 35 years old in good health. Some clones in this sample may be carry-over from other donors' samples. The chain recombines TRBV7-2 with TRBJ1-1; possible D gene TRBD1, 6 bases. As DNA, the CDR3 is TGTGCCAGCAGCCCCATGGGGGCCGCCCCCGAAGCTTTCTTT. This encodes CASSPMGAAPEAFF.